These 27 T cell receptor beta chains share one sample of origin, sequenced in a study of post-analysis software for immune sequencing data (dated by TCRdb to the mid-2010s). Study-level results and caveats: Patients showed significantly higher frequencies than controls for roughly five TRBV segments, among them TRBV5-6, TRBV5-1 and TRBV20-1.

For these TCRs, the target antigens are not known. The library was built by means of PCR. The sequencer was an Illumina HiSeq 2500. To reduce PCR and sequencing biases, unique molecular identifiers were incorporated into the TCR beta cDNA libraries. TCRdb applied fastp at Q25 and MiXCR to the public reads, then kept only in-frame beta chains. Every CDR3 protein is listed once, alongside the most common genes and DNA of its rows. The sample profile shows fewer than 550,000 distinct CDR3 sequences; around 36% of them were found once. 4.5% to 7.5% of the sample rests with the top ten. Sequences were obtained from blood. All receptors come from a girl under 18 with multiple sclerosis.

The genes are TRBV20-1 and TRBJ2-5, with TRBD2 matching over 11 bases. Trimming took 6 bases from V and 4 from J; bases not matched to a gene: 10. From germline, CDR1 is DFQATT and CDR2 SNEGSKA (reference sequence). The CDR3 length is 15 residues. Written as DNA, the CDR3 is TGCAGTGCGCAACGGATAGCGGGGGGGCGAGAGACCCAGTACTTC. It translates to CSAQRIAGGRETQYF.

This clonotype has a count of ten or more. The chain has TRBV16 and TRBJ1-5, with D maybe TRBD1 (5 bases). This CDR3 has 15 amino acids. CDR1 KGHSY and CDR2 FQNENV come from the germline V gene. The ends were cut back, 2 bases at V and 0 bases at J, with 8 bases in the middle. CDR3 region: CASSQEGSSNQPQHF. The CDR3 nucleotides are TGTGCCAGCAGCCAAGAGGGGTCTAGCAATCAGCCCCAGCATTTT.

The chain uses TRBV29-1 and TRBJ2-7; TRBD1 or TRBD2 may be the D gene (5 bases each). The germline V gene has CDR1 SQVTM and CDR2 ANQGSEA. The CDR3 has 13 amino acids. Trimming stripped 7 bases from V and 9 bases from J, with 22 bases between. The CDR3 loop is CSAEDTRGGGQYF. In nucleotides, the CDR3 is TGCAGCGCCGAGGACACCCGGGGCGGCGGGCAGTACTTC.

V and J are TRBV20-1 and TRBJ2-1; 14 bases are shared with TRBD2. Trimming at V came to 4 bases and at J to 0 bases, leaving 8 bases not matched to a gene. The CDR3 spans 18 residues. Germline V gene sequence: CDR1 DFQATT, CDR2 SNEGSKA (reference sequence). In nucleotides, the CDR3 is TGCAGTGCTATAGGACTAGCGGGGGGCACGAGCTCCTACAATGAGCAGTTCTTC. Its protein is CSAIGLAGGTSSYNEQFF.

The V gene is TRBV6-5, the J gene TRBJ2-1, with no clear D. CDR3 length: 13 amino acids. The V and J ends lost 10 bases and 6 bases respectively, with 16 bases between them. Per germline, CDR1 MNHEY and CDR2 SVGAGI. CDR3 protein: CATRKPSTNEQFF. CDR3 nucleotides: TGTGCCACCAGAAAACCCTCCACCAATGAGCAGTTCTTC.

As to this clonotype: A much larger clone sits a single nucleotide away, making a read error possible. The chain carries TRBV6-5 and TRBJ2-5; 10 nucleotides match TRBD1. Germline V lookup: CDR1 MNHEY, CDR2 SVGAGI. The CDR3 contains 14 residues. Here the CDR3 DNA reads TGTACCAGCAGTCCAGGACAGGGGGGAGAGACCCAGTACTTC. This encodes CTSSPGQGGETQYF.

V is TRBV4-1 and J is TRBJ1-4; no clear D. Germline CDR1 and CDR2: MGHRA and YSYEKL. The CDR3 is 15 amino acids. With 4 bases removed from V and 8 bases from J, the gap between germline ends came to 17 bases. This CDR3 is CASSPQGRDMEKLFF. For the CDR3, the DNA is TGCGCCAGCAGCCCCCAAGGCAGAGACATGGAAAAACTGTTTTTT.

J is TRBJ2-5 and V is TRBV7-2; the D gene could be TRBD1 or TRBD2 (5 bases each). Trimming stripped 7 bases from V and 8 bases from J, with 23 bases between. The CDR3 runs to 15 residues. Germline V CDR1 and CDR2: SGHTA, FQGNSA. The CDR3 DNA follows: TGTGCCAGCACCCAAGTCAGCTCCGGGACGTCAACCCAGTACTTC. It specifies CASTQVSSGTSTQYF.

This chain uses TRBV10-3 with TRBJ1-2, with D perhaps TRBD1 (6 bases). The CDR3 extends over 13 amino acids. Germline assignment: CDR1 ENHRY and CDR2 SYGVKD. The V and J ends lost 3 bases and 6 bases respectively, with 11 bases between them. Here the CDR3 reads CAISDRGSDGYTF. The CDR3 DNA sequence: TGTGCCATCAGTGACAGGGGATCCGATGGCTACACCTTC.

V usage is TRBV29-1 and J usage is TRBJ1-1; D uncertain. V lost 3 bases and J 7 bases, leaving 21 bases between the germline ends. The CDR3 loop spans 15 amino acids. Germline CDR1 SQVTM, CDR2 ANQGSEA. The CDR3 sequence: CSVEEAPNQNGEAFF. The DNA for the CDR3 is TGCAGCGTTGAGGAGGCACCAAATCAAAATGGTGAAGCTTTCTTT.

This clonotype was counted a few times. The chain employs TRBV20-1 and TRBJ2-3, with no clear D. The V gene lost 0 bases and the J gene lost 2 bases, with 12 bases spanning the gap. The germline CDR1 and CDR2 sequences are DFQATT and SNEGSKA (reference sequence). The CDR3 loop spans 15 amino acids. CDR3 loop: CSARDPDGHTDTQYF. The CDR3 nucleotides read TGCAGTGCTAGAGATCCAGACGGCCACACAGATACGCAGTATTTT.

In this sample, this clonotype turned up a few times. The CDR3 DNA is TGCAGTGCAAAGAGGACGGCTAACTATGGCTACACCTTC. Its translation is CSAKRTANYGYTF. The J gene is TRBJ1-2, the V gene TRBV20-1; D is unresolved. The V gene lost 6 bases and the J gene lost 0 bases, with 11 bases spanning the gap. CDR1 and CDR2 (germline): DFQATT, SNEGSKA (reference sequence). This CDR3 region has 13 residues.

The rearrangement links TRBV29-1 to TRBJ1-1, with D unresolved. The CDR3 runs to 12 residues. Trimming removed 7 bases at V and 3 bases at J, with 12 bases between. Germline-derived CDR1 and CDR2 are SQVTM and ANQGSEA. The CDR3 region is CSARTYYTEAFF. CDR3 coding DNA: TGCAGCGCCCGGACCTACTACACTGAAGCTTTCTTT.

This clonotype was seen only a few times. CDR3 sequence reads: CASSQHGEDTEAFF. The CDR3 DNA is TGCGCCAGCAGCCAACATGGGGAGGACACTGAAGCTTTCTTT. The chain combines TRBV4-1 with TRBJ1-1, with D uncertain. The V gene lost 2 bases and the J gene lost 3 bases, with 10 bases spanning the gap. The CDR3 is 14 amino acids. Germline V CDR1 and CDR2: MGHRA, YSYEKL.

The chain couples TRBV13 to TRBJ1-4, with D unresolved. The length of the CDR3 is 13 residues. CDR1 is PRHDT, CDR2 FYEKMQ, per germline (reference sequence). The V end lost 5 bases, the J end lost 8 bases, and 12 bases lay between the germline ends. The CDR3 sequence: CASSRTPQEKLFF. DNA of the CDR3: TGTGCCAGCAGCCGGACCCCCCAAGAAAAACTGTTTTTT.

V usage is TRBV6-2 or TRBV6-3 and J usage is TRBJ2-5; perhaps TRBD2 as D (5 bases). The germline V gene has CDR1 MNHEY and CDR2 SVGEGT. V lost 7 bases and J lost 4, with 10 bases in between. The CDR3 sequence is 12 residues long. CDR3 sequence: CASILARETQYF. The CDR3 coding sequence is TGTGCCAGCATCCTAGCCCGAGAGACCCAGTACTTC.

J is TRBJ2-2 and V is TRBV12-3 or TRBV12-4, with D perhaps given as TRBD1 or TRBD2 (5 bases each). Trimming cost V 5 bases and J 7 bases, with 17 bases left between them. The CDR3 is 15 residues long. CDR3 nucleotides: TGTGCCAGCAGTCCGAGGGGTAGCATTGGCGGGGAGCTGTTTTTT. Protein product: CASSPRGSIGGELFF.

This clonotype was detected only a few times. The chain couples TRBV29-1 to TRBJ1-1; TRBD1 matches 9 bases. Losses at the gene ends were 7 bases for V and 5 bases for J; bases not matched to a gene: 11. Germline V CDR1 and CDR2: SQVTM, ANQGSEA. This CDR3 comprises 14 residues. CDR3 loop: CSAATGQGRTEAFF. The CDR3 DNA reads TGCAGCGCCGCGACCGGACAGGGGCGAACTGAAGCTTTCTTT.

This clonotype was seen only a few times. This chain links TRBV25-1 with TRBJ2-3; either TRBD1 or TRBD2 may fit D (5 bases each). The ends were cut back, 8 bases at V and 4 bases at J, with 19 bases in the middle. This CDR3 spans 15 amino acids. Per the germline V gene, CDR1 is MGHDK and CDR2 is SYGVNS. The CDR3 spells CASARERDDPDTQYF. The CDR3 DNA is TGTGCCAGCGCGCGTGAAAGGGACGATCCAGATACGCAGTATTTT.

The chain combines TRBV12-3 or TRBV12-4 with TRBJ1-2, with 7 bases that match TRBD1. V dropped 1 base and J dropped 9; count of bases not matched to a gene: 11. The CDR3 runs 15 residues. The DNA of the CDR3 is TGTGCCAGCAGTTTAGAGTTGGCAGGGGGAGGAAGCTACACCTTC. Translation gives CASSLELAGGGSYTF.

The chain has TRBV7-9 and TRBJ2-4; D is undetermined. V lost 4 bases and J lost 0, with 10 bases in between. Germline V gene data show CDR1 as SEHNR and CDR2 as FQNEAQ (reference sequence). This CDR3 is built from 15 residues. CDR3 in DNA: TGTGCCAGCAGCTCCGGAGATCTAGCCAAAAACATTCAGTACTTC. Translated: CASSSGDLAKNIQYF.

The chain joins TRBV2 to TRBJ1-5, with 9 bases lining up with TRBD1. The CDR3 spans 14 residues. CDR1 SNHLY and CDR2 FYNNEI come from the germline V gene. V was pared by 4 bases and J by 9 bases, with 7 bases of the junction left unmatched. The CDR3, as DNA: TGTGCCAGCAGTGCCGGGACAGGGAAAGGGCCCCAGCATTTT. Protein: CASSAGTGKGPQHF. Full variable domain (rest looked up from reference TRBV2 and TRBJ1-5): EPEVTQTPSHQVTQMGQEVILRCVPISNHLYFYWYRQILGQKVEFLVSFYNNEISEKSEIFDDQFSVERPDGSNFTLKIRSTKLEDSAMYFCASSAGTGKGPQHFGDGTRLSIL.

As concerns this clonotype: One end of the junction varies from germline; a read error may be responsible. The rearrangement uses TRBV27 and TRBJ2-1, with TRBD1 matching 12 bases. In germline, CDR1 is MNHEY, CDR2 SMNVEV (reference sequence). The CDR3 loop spans 17 amino acids. The CDR3 DNA sequence: TGTGCCAGCAGTCTATCTCCGGGACAGGGGGCCGGCAATGAGCAGTTCTTC. Translated, it gives CASSLSPGQGAGNEQFF.

Comments on this clonotype: At one of its ends the junction is not consistent with the germline gene, which may arise from a read error. The chain has TRBV10-3 and TRBJ2-1; 9 nucleotides line up with TRBD2. The germline gives CDR1 ENHRY, CDR2 SYGVKD. The CDR3 is 15 amino acids. The CDR3 reads CTIRASGTSYNEQFF. Written as DNA, the CDR3 is TGTACCATCAGGGCTAGCGGGACTTCCTACAATGAGCAGTTCTTC.

Comment on this clonotype: A read error may be the cause here, since a much bigger clone is one base away. The V gene is TRBV7-3, the J gene TRBJ2-1, with D perhaps TRBD2 (5 bases). CDR1 and CDR2 (germline): SGHTA, FQGTGA. V was shortened by 1 base and J by 5 bases, with 9 bases between the two germline ends. The CDR3 covers 14 residues. Here the CDR3 DNA reads TGTGCCAGCAGCTTAAGCGAGGGTAACAATGAGCAGTTCTTC. This sequence encodes CASSLSEGNNEQFF.

The CDR3 sequence is CASSGGTGASGANVLTF. CDR3 nucleotides: TGCGCCAGCAGCGGGGGGACAGGGGCCTCTGGGGCCAACGTCCTGACTTTC. The chain links TRBV5-1 to TRBJ2-6; TRBD1 aligns across 10 bases. The ends lost 4 bases at V and 0 bases at J; junction bases unmatched: 4. This CDR3 is built from 17 residues. Germline loops: CDR1 SGHRS, CDR2 YFSETQ.

The chain combines TRBV7-9 with TRBJ2-4, with a weak D call TRBD2 (5 bases). The assigned J gene may be wrong: the sequence end matches TRBJ2-7 better. CDR3 length equals 14 residues. The germline gives CDR1 SEHNR, CDR2 FQNEAQ (reference sequence). CDR3 region: CASSFNTGSYEQYF. The CDR3, as DNA: TGTGCCAGCAGTTTCAACACGGGGTCTTACGAGCAGTACTTC.